Ten or more counts support the clone carrying this TCR beta chain. What it binds is not known. Trimming pared 5 bases from V and 6 bases from J, leaving 10 bases between. The CDR3 totals 12 residues. Germline V gene lookup returns CDR1 PRHDT and CDR2 FYEKMQ (reference sequence). This sample is drawn from a study of CD8+ T cells in alopecia areata. Findings and limits, study-wide: Sharing of TCRs across patients appeared less clear than in mice, possibly for HLA-related reasons. Alopecia totalis/universalis scalp especially showed more expanded CD8+ clones than normal scalp.

cDNA serving as the sequencing template came from extracted, reverse transcribed RNA. Clones were sequenced by immunoSEQ multiplex PCR, and TCRdb holds only the in-frame ones, with some missing. The repertoire has 70,000 to 95,000 clones, roughly 50% of them found once; the top ten carry about 6%. The V gene is TRBV13, the J gene TRBJ1-1; D call uncertain. The TCR sequence derives from a human donor with alopecia areata. The source material was NKG2D-high CD8+ T cells sorted from blood. CDR3 loop: CASSPAVPEAFF. CDR3 coding DNA: TGTGCCAGCAGCCCGGCCGTCCCTGAAGCTTTCTTT.